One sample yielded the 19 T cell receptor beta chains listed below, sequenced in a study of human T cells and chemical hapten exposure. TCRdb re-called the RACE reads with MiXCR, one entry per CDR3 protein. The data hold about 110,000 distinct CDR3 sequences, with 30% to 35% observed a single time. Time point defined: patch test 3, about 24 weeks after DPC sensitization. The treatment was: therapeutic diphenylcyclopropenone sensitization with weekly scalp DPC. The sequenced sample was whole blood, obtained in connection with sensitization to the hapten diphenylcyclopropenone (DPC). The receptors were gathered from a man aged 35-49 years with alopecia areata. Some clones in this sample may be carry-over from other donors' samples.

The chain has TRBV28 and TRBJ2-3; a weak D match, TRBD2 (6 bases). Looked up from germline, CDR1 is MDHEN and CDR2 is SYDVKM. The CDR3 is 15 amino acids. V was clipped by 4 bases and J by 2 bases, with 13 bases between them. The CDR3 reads CASSSPRGNTDTQYF. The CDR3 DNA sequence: TGTGCCAGCAGTTCGCCCCGGGGGAACACAGATACGCAGTATTTT.

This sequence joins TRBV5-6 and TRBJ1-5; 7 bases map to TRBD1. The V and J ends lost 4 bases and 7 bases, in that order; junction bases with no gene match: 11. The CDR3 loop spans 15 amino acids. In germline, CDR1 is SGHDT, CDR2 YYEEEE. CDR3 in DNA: TGTGCCAGCAGCCCCCGGACAGGTCGGGGCCAGCCCCAGCATTTT. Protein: CASSPRTGRGQPQHF.

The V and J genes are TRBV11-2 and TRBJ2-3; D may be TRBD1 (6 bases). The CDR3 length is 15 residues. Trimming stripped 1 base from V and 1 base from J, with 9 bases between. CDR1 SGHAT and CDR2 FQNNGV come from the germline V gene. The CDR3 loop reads CASSLVPGGTDTQYF. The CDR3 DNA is TGTGCCAGCAGCTTAGTGCCAGGGGGCACAGATACGCAGTATTTT.

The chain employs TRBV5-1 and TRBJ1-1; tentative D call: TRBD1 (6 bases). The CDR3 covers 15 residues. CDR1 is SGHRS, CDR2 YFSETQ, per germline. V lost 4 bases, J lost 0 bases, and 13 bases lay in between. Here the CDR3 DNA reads TGCGCCAGCAGCGAACGAGGACAGATGAACACTGAAGCTTTCTTT. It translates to CASSERGQMNTEAFF.

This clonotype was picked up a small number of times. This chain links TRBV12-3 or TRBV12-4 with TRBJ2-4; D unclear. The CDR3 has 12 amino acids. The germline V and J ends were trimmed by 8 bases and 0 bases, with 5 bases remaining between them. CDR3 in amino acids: CASGRAKNIQYF. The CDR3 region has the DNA TGTGCCAGCGGTCGAGCCAAAAACATTCAGTACTTC.

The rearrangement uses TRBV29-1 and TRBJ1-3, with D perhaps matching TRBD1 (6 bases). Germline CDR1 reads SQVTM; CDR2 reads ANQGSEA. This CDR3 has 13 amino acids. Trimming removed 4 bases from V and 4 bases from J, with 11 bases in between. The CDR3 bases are TGCAGCGTTGCCGGGACAACGGGAAACACCATATATTTT. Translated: CSVAGTTGNTIYF.

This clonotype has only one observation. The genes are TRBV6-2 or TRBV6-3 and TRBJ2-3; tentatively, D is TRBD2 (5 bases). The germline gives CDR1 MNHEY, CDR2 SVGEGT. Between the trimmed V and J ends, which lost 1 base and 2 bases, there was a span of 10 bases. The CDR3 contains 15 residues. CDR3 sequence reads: CASSYWAGLTDTQYF. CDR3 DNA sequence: TGTGCCAGCAGTTACTGGGCGGGCCTCACAGATACGCAGTATTTT.

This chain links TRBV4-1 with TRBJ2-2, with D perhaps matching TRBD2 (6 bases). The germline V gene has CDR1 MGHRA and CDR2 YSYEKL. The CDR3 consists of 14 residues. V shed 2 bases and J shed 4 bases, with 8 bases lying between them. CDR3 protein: CASSQREITGELFF. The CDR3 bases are TGCGCCAGCAGCCAACGGGAGATCACCGGGGAGCTGTTTTTT.

CDR3 residues: CASSSLAGVADTQYF. The CDR3 DNA sequence: TGCGCCAGCAGTTCGCTGGCGGGAGTTGCAGATACGCAGTATTTT. The chain recombines TRBV5-1 with TRBJ2-3, with 7 nucleotides matching TRBD2. After removal of 5 bases from V and 4 bases from J, the junction contained 10 bases not matched to a gene. Germline V gene data show CDR1 as SGHRS and CDR2 as YFSETQ. The CDR3 contains 15 residues. Based on the CDR3 plus reference TRBV5-1 and TRBJ2-3, the full variable domain is KAGVTQTPRYLIKTRGQQVTLSCSPISGHRSVSWYQQTPGQGLQFLFEYFSETQRNKGNFPGRFSGRQFSNSRSEMNVSTLELGDSALYLCASSSLAGVADTQYFGPGTRLTVL.

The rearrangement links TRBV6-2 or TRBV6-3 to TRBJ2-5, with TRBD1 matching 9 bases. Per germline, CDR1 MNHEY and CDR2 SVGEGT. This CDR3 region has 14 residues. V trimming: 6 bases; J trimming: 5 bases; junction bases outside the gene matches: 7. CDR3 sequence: CASRAGTGYETQYF. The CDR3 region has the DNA TGTGCCAGCAGAGCCGGGACAGGGTATGAGACCCAGTACTTC.

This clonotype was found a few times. The CDR3 spells CASSAGHGELFF. DNA of the CDR3: TGCGCCAGCAGCGCGGGACACGGGGAGCTGTTTTTT. The J gene is TRBJ2-2, the V gene TRBV5-1, with D perhaps matching TRBD1 or TRBD2 (6 bases each). Deletions cut 4 bases from V and 7 bases from J, with 8 bases between. The V gene's germline CDR1 is SGHRS and CDR2 YFSETQ. This CDR3 has 12 amino acids. Drawing the rest from reference TRBV5-1 and TRBJ2-2, the complete variable domain is KAGVTQTPRYLIKTRGQQVTLSCSPISGHRSVSWYQQTPGQGLQFLFEYFSETQRNKGNFPGRFSGRQFSNSRSEMNVSTLELGDSALYLCASSAGHGELFFGEGSRLTVL.

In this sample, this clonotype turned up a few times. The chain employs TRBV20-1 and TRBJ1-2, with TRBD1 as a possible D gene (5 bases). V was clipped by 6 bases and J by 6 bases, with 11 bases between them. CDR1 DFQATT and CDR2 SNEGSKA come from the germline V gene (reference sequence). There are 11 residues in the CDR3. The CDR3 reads CSATDTNGYTF. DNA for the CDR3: TGCAGTGCAACGGACACCAATGGCTACACCTTC.

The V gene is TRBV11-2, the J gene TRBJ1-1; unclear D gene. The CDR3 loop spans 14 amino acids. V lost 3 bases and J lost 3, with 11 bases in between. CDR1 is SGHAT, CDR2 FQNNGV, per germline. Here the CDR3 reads CASSFGSRYTEAFF. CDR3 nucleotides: TGTGCCAGCAGCTTCGGCAGCAGGTACACTGAAGCTTTCTTT.

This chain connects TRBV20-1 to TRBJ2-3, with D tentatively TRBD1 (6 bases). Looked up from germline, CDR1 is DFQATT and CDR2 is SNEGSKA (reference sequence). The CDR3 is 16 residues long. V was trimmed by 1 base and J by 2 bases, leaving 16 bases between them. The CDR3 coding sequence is TGCAGTGCTAGAGGGGGTATCGGGACAACCACAGATACGCAGTATTTT. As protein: CSARGGIGTTTDTQYF.

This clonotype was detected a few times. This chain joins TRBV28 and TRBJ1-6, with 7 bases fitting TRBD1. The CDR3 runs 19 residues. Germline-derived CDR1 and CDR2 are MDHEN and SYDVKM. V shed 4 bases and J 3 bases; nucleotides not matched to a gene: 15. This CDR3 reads CASSSPFQGGLSYNSPLHF. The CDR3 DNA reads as TGTGCCAGCAGTTCCCCCTTTCAGGGGGGGTTAAGCTATAATTCACCCCTCCACTTT.

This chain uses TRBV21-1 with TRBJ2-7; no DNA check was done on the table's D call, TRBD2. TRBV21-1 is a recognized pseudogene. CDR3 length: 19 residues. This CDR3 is CASSKVLVLVTQKDYEQYF. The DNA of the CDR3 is TGTGCCAGCAGCAAAGTTCTGGTTCTAGTTACCCAGAAAGACTACGAGCAGTACTTC.

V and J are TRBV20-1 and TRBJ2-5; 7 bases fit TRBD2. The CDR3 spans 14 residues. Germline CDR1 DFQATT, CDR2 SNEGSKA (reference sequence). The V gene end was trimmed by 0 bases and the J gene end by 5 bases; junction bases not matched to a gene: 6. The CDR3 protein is CSARDASGGETQYF. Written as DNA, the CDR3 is TGCAGTGCTAGAGATGCTAGCGGAGGGGAGACCCAGTACTTC.

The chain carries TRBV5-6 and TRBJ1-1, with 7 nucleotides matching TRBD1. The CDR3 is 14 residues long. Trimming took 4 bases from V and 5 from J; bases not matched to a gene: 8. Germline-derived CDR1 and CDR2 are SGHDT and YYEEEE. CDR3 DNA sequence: TGTGCCAGCAGCCGAGACAGGGCGGCGACTGAAGCTTTCTTT. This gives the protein CASSRDRAATEAFF.

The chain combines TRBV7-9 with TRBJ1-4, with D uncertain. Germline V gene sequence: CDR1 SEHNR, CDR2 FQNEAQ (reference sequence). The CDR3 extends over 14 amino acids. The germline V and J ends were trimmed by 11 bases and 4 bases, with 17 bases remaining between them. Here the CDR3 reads CASARVDHNEKLFF. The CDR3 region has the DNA TGTGCCTCGGCAAGGGTCGATCATAATGAAAAACTGTTTTTT. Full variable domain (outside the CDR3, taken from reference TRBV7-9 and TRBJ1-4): DTGVSQNPRHKITKRGQNVTFRCDPISEHNRLYWYRQTLGQGPEFLTYFQNEAQLEKSRLLSDRFSAERPKGSFSTLEIQRTEQGDSAMYLCASARVDHNEKLFFGSGTQLSVL.